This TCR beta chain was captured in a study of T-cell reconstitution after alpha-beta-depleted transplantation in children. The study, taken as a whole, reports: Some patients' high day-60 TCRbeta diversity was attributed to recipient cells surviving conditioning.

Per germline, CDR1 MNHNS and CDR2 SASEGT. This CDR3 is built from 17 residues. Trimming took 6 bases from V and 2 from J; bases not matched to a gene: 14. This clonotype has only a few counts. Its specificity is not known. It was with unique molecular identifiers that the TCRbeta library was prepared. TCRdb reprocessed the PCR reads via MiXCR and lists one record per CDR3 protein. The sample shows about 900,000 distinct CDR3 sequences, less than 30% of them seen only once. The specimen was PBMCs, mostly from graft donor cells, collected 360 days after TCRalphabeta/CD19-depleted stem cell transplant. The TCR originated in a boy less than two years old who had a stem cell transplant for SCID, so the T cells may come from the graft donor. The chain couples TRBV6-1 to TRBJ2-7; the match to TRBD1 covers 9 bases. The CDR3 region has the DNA TGTGCCAGCAGCGCGCCCAAAGGTAGACAGGGGGCCTACGAGCAGTACTTC. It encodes CASSAPKGRQGAYEQYF.